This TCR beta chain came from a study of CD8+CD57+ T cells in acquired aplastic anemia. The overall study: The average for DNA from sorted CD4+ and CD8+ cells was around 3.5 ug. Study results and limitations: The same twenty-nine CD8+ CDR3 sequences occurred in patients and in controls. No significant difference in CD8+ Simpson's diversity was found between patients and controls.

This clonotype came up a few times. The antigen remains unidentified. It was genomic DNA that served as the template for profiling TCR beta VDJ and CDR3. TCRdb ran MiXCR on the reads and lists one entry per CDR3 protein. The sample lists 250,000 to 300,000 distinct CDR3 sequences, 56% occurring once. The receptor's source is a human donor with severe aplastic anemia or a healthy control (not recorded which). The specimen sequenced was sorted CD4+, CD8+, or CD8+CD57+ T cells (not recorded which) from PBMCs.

CDR3 DNA sequence: TGTGCCAGCAGCTTGGATGAGCAGTTCTTC. It translates to CASSLDEQFF. The chain uses TRBV7-8 and TRBJ2-1, with D hard to call. This CDR3 is built from 10 residues. The V end was cut by 3 bases, the J end by 8 bases, with 2 bases between. Germline lookup yields CDR1 SGHVS and CDR2 FQNEAQ.